The T cell receptor (beta chain) described here comes from a study of metastatic and nonmetastatic thyroid tumors. Study-level background: Across peripheral blood and tumor or nodule tissue samples taken from malignant and benign thyroid patients, the repertoires were compared with one another.

CDR3 length equals 13 residues. The V end lost 0 bases, the J end lost 6 bases, and 8 bases lay between the germline ends. The germline V gene encodes CDR1 DFQATT and CDR2 SNEGSKA (reference sequence). For this clone: Its specificity is unknown.

General observations from the study: Reportedly, malignant thyroid tumors had significantly higher TCR beta diversity than benign nodules, in blood and tumor.

Under the authors' procedure: In papillary thyroid cancer, a distant-metastasis classifier was built using CDR3 differences across clinicopathological groups. TCRdb re-called the PCR reads through MiXCR. The V and J calls here are based on TCRdb, not the publication. The data hold approximately 9,000 clones, with 35% observed a single time. Before thyroid surgery, none of the patients had received any treatment. The receptor was isolated from a female donor with papillary thyroid cancer or a benign thyroid nodule (not recorded which). Some clones in this sample may be carry-over from other donors' samples. The sample taken for sequencing was tumor tissue. This chain joins TRBV20-1 and TRBJ2-2; no clear D gene. The CDR3 DNA follows: TGCAGTGCTAGAGAGAGGCTTTCCGGGGAGCTGTTTTTT. Translated, it gives CSARERLSGELFF.